This T cell receptor beta chain originates from a study of T cell responses to AZD1222 COVID-19 vaccine (dated by TCRdb to 2020 to 2022). Regarding the study in general: A total of more than 230 trial participants underwent TCR sequencing, of whom under 220 had received two doses of AZD1222 and roughly 26 had received two doses of the MenACWY control vaccine. Trial participants were enrolled by age into 18-55, 56-69 and 70-plus year subgroups, with around 140, 26 and 57 TCR-sequenced participants respectively. Study-level results and caveats: After two AZD1222 doses, both the breadth and the depth of spike-specific TCRs were significantly higher than at day 0 and than in MenACWY recipients. Because no day 14 peak-response samples were available, repertoires were characterized only after the peak T cell response. Participants were mostly white British, with more females than males. The authors suggested clonal diversity may have been underestimated. The 56-69-year group was small, and its depth increase did not reach significance, likely because of low power. Conclusions about previously exposed vaccinees were limited because only five to seven AZD1222 recipients were SARS-CoV-2 seropositive at baseline. Vaccine-associated CD4 TCRs spanned the whole spike protein, with dominant responses in regions 160-218 and 743-854. Reportedly, close to half of the unique spike-specific TCRs recognized epitopes lying outside the regions that are mutated in the B.1.351 and B.1.1.7 variants.

As regards this clone: Its antigen target is currently unknown. Per-base qualities were not stored, and no clone one base away is much larger.

From the cysteine through the phenylalanine, the CDR3 covers 12 amino acids. Just the 36-base CDR3 DNA is kept, in frame starting at base 1. Cut back by 2 bases and 12 bases, the V and J ends lie 8 bases apart. In the germline V gene (reference sequence), CDR1 corresponds to MNHEY and CDR2 to SMNVEV. The time point tag for this specimen amounts to: about 28 days (+/-7) after the second vaccine dose. AZD1222 recipients given second doses at about 4 weeks or at about 12 weeks were pooled, since spike-specific TCR depth and breadth were not found to differ between the two schedules. The vaccinee samples were drawn from two UK trials, COV001 and COV002, one of which was a single-blind randomized controlled phase 2/3 trial testing AZD1222 (ChAdOx1 nCoV-19) in healthy adults. Trial participant PBMC samples were collected at day 0 and day 28 after the second dose for TCRbeta chain sequencing. The CDR3 regions of human TCRbeta chains were analyzed by immunosequencing. Processing in the source paper ran as follows. TCRs in the repertoires were matched against a reference library of SARS-CoV-2-specific TCRs that had been generated with the MIRA antigen-specificity platform. Breadth was defined as the fraction of unique TCRs that were SARS-CoV-2-associated. Depth was defined as the fraction of total T cells that were SARS-CoV-2-associated. Using the MIRA data, each spike-specific TCR was assigned both to the spike region to which the TCR was reactive and to a CD4 or CD8 class. Log10-transformed breadth and depth values were compared by one-way ANOVA with Sidak's multiple comparisons tests. The table comes from immuneACCESS by way of TCRdb, which keeps in-frame sequences with V and J called. Part of the clones is missing from these tables; in studies checked, under half for an unresolved V gene and the rest for unknown reasons. D and trimming come from the DNA, and the V and J calls and clone size come from that table. In all, the sample holds about 81,000 clones, and approximately 90% of those were seen once. The ten biggest clones cover 8% of the sample.

This material consisted of peripheral blood, taken 28 days after the second AZD1222 dose. The chain employs TRBV27 and TRBJ1-6, with a weak D call of TRBD1 (5 bases match). The sequence came from an adult who received the AZD1222 COVID-19 vaccine. The CDR3 protein sequence reads: CASSLNGGPLHF. The nucleotides are TGTGCCAGCAGTTTAAACGGGGGACCCCTCCACTTT.